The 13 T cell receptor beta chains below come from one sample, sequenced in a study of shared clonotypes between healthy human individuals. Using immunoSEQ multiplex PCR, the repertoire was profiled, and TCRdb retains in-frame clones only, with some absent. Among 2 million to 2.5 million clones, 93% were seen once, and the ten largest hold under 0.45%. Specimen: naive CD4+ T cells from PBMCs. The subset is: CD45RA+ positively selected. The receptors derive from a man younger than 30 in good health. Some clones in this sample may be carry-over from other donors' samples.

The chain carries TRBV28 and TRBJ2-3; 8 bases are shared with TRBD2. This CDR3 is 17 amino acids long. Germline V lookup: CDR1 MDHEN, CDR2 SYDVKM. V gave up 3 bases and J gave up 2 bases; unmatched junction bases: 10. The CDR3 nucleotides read TGTGCCAGCAGTTTTGATTCGGCGGGAGGTCTCACAGATACGCAGTATTTT. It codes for CASSFDSAGGLTDTQYF.

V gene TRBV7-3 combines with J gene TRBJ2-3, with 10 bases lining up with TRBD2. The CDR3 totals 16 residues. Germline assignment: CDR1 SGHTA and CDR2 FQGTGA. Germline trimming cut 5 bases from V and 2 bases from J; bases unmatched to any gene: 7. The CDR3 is CASSPGLADYTDTQYF. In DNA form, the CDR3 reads TGTGCCAGCAGCCCAGGACTAGCGGACTACACAGATACGCAGTATTTT.

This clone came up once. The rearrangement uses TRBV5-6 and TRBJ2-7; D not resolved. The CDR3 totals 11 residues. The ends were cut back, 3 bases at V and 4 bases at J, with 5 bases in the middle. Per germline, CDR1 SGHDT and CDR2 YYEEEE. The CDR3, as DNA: TGTGCCAGCAGCTACGGTTACGAGCAGTACTTC. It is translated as CASSYGYEQYF.

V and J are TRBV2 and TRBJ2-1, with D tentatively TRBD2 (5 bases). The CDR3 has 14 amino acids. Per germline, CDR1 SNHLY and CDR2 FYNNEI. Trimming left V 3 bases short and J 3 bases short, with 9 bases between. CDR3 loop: CASSDLGIYNEQFF. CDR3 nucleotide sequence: TGTGCCAGCAGTGATCTCGGGATCTACAATGAGCAGTTCTTC.

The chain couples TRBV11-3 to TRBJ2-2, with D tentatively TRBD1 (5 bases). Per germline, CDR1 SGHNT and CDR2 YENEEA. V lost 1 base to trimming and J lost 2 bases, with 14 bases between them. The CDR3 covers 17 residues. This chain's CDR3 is CASSLGRGQNNTGELFF. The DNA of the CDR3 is TGTGCCAGCAGCTTAGGAAGGGGTCAGAATAACACCGGGGAGCTGTTTTTT.

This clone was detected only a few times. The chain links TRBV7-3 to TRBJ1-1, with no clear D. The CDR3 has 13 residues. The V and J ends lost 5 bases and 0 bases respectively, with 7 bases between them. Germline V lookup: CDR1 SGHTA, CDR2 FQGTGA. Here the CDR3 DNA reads TGTGCCAGCAGCCGAGTCCTGAACACTGAAGCTTTCTTT. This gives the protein CASSRVLNTEAFF.

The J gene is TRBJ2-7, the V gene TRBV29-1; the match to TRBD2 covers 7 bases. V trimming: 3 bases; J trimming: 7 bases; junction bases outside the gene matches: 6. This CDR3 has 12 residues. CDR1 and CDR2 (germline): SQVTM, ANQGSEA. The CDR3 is CSVEGGSEEQYF. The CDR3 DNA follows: TGCAGCGTTGAGGGGGGGTCGGAAGAGCAGTACTTC.

The CDR3 DNA is TGTGCCAGCCAAATACTTAGCGGGGTGACCTACGAGCAGTACTTC. This encodes CASQILSGVTYEQYF. The V gene is TRBV28, the J gene TRBJ2-7, with TRBD2 identical over 8 bases. The junction had 11 bases not matched to a gene; V was cut back by 8 bases and J by 2 bases. The CDR3 is 15 residues long. The V gene's germline CDR1 is MDHEN and CDR2 SYDVKM.

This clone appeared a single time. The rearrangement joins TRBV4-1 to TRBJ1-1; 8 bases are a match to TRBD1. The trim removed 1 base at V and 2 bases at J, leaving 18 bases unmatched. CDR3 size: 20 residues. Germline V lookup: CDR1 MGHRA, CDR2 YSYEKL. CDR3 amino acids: CASSQGTGGPGAYFNTEAFF. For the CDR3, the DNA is TGCGCCAGCAGCCAAGGAACAGGGGGGCCGGGGGCTTACTTTAACACTGAAGCTTTCTTT.

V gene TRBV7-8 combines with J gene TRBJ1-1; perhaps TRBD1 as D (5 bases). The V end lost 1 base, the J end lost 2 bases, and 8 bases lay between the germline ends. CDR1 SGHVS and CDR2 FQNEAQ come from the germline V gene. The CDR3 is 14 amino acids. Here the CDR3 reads CASSLGGDNTEAFF. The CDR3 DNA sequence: TGTGCCAGCAGCTTAGGCGGGGACAACACTGAAGCTTTCTTT.

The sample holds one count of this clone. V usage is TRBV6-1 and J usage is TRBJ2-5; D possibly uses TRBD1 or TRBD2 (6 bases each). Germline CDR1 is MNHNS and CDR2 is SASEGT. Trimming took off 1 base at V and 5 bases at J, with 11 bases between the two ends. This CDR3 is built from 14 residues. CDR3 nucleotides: TGTGCCAGCAGTGAAGGGGGGGCTCGGGAGACCCAGTACTTC. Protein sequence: CASSEGGARETQYF.

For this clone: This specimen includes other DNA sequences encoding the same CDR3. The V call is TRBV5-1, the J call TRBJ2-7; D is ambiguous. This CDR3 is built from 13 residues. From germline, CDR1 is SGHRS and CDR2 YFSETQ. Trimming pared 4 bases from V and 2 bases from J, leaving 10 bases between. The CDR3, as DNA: TGCGCCAGCAGCCGAGGACCGACCTACGAGCAGTACTTC. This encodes CASSRGPTYEQYF.

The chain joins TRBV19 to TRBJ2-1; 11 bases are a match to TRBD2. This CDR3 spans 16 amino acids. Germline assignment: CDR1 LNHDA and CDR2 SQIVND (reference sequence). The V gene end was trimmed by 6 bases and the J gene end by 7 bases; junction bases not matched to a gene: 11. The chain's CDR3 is CASRAGTSGFRNEQFF. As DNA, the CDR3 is TGTGCCAGTAGGGCCGGGACTAGCGGTTTTCGAAATGAGCAGTTCTTC.